This T cell receptor beta chain derives from a study of blood T cells in healthy people across ages. General study points: Both naive CD4+ cell counts and diversity were greater in long-lived donors than in aged donors.

A sample-barcoded 5' primer and a J-beta primer mix were used in a second PCR of about 7 to 12 cycles. A template-switch adaptor with 12 random nucleotides tagged each cDNA molecule. TCRdb called the 5' RACE reads again in MiXCR, with one record for every CDR3 protein. This table holds 790,000 or so distinct CDR3 sequences, roughly 56% found once. A note on this clonotype: The antigen remains unidentified.

The CDR3 consists of 16 residues. CDR1 SEHNR and CDR2 FQNEAQ come from the germline V gene (reference sequence). The germline V and J ends were trimmed by 5 bases and 1 base, with 16 bases remaining between them. The donors, healthy Caucasians from Russia, were aged roughly 6 to 90. Every donor provided 9.5 to 10 milliliters of peripheral blood. The rearrangement uses TRBV7-9 and TRBJ2-3; D is perhaps TRBD2 (5 bases). The specimen sequenced was blood. This TCR came from a man aged 35-49 years in good health. The CDR3 nucleotides read TGTGCCAGCAGCCCGCCTTCCCTGGGAGGCACAGATACGCAGTATTTT. It codes for CASSPPSLGGTDTQYF.